This note documents a single TCR beta chain sequence. No antigen is known for it. This record belongs to a study of OX40 agonist ivuxolimab in advanced cancers. Trimming cost V 7 bases and J 0 bases, with 12 bases left between them. Germline CDR1 is LNHNV and CDR2 is YYDKDF (reference sequence). CDR3 length: 14 amino acids. Assay: immunoSEQ multiplex PCR; the TCRdb copy retains only in-frame clones and omits some. The sample yields fewer than 90,000 clones, around 94% seen once. Findings and caveats of the study: Low levels of normalized T-cell clonal expansion also appeared in some nonresponders.

Sample: CD4+ or CD8+ T cells sorted from blood, taken in a trial of the OX40 agonist ivuxolimab. This TCR was sampled from an adult with an advanced solid tumor such as melanoma, head and neck, liver or kidney cancer. V gene TRBV15 combines with J gene TRBJ1-1, with a possible D match to TRBD1 (6 bases). The CDR3 nucleotides read TGTGCCACCAAGGACAGACTGGTGAACACTGAAGCTTTCTTT. Its protein is CATKDRLVNTEAFF. Variable domain in full (rest from reference TRBV15 and TRBJ1-1): DAMVIQNPRYQVTQFGKPVTLSCSQTLNHNVMYWYQQKSSQAPKLLFHYYDKDFNNEADTPDNFQSRRPNTSFCFLDIRSPGLGDTAMYLCATKDRLVNTEAFFGQGTRLTVV.